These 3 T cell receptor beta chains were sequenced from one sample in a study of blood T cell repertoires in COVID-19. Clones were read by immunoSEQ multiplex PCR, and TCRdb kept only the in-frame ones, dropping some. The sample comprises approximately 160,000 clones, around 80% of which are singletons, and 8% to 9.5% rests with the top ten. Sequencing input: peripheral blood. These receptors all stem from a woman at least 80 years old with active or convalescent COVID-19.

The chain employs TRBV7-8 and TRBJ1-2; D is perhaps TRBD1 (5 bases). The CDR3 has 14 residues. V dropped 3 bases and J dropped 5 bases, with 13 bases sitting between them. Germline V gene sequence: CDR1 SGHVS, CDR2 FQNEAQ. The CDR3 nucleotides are TGTGCCAGCAGCTTGGAGAGAAAGGGGTATGGCTACACCTTC. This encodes CASSLERKGYGYTF.

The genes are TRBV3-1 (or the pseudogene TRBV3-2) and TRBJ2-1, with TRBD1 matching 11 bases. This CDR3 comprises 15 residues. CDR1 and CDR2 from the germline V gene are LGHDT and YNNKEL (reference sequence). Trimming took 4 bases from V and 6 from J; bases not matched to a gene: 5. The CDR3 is CASSLTGTGGNEQFF. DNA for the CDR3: TGTGCCAGCAGCCTGACCGGGACAGGGGGCAATGAGCAGTTCTTC.

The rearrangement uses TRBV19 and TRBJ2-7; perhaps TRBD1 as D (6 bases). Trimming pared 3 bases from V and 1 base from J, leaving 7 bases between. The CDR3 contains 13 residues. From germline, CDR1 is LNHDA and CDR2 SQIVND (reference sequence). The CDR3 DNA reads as TGTGCCAGTAGTATGGGACAATCCTACGAGCAGTACTTC. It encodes CASSMGQSYEQYF.